This T cell receptor beta chain was observed in a study of OX40 agonist ivuxolimab in advanced cancers. In the study overall: Three patients showed partial responses: one hepatocellular carcinoma and two cutaneous melanoma cases. Regarding the study as a whole: By week 6 at 0.1 to 3.0 mg/kg, blood CD4+ and CD8+ T cells had expanded clonally.

Here immunoSEQ multiplex PCR was the method, and the copy in TCRdb shows in-frame clones only, minus some. The table has 90,000 to 100,000 clones, 87% seen once. Germline CDR1 SGHRS, CDR2 YFSETQ. Trimming took off 6 bases at V and 0 bases at J, with 14 bases between the two ends. The length of the CDR3 is 15 residues. About this clone: What it recognizes is unknown.

Material: CD4+ or CD8+ T cells sorted from blood, obtained in a trial of the OX40 agonist ivuxolimab. This sequence originates from an adult with an advanced solid tumor such as melanoma, head and neck, liver or kidney cancer. This chain links TRBV5-1 with TRBJ2-3; tentatively, D is TRBD1 (6 bases). The CDR3 reads CASTAQGQSTDTQYF. CDR3 coding DNA: TGCGCCAGCACGGCACAGGGCCAGAGCACAGATACGCAGTATTTT.